These T cell receptor beta chains were read from a single sample in a study of blood T cell repertoires in COVID-19. TCRdb's copy holds only in-frame clones and misses some; the assay was immunoSEQ multiplex PCR. The table has roughly 130,000 clones, about 80% seen once; the top ten hold under 4.5%. The source material was peripheral blood. All receptors come from a man in his fifties or sixties with acute or convalescent COVID-19. The CDR3 runs from the conserved cysteine through the conserved F or W. Each record gives: D gene, clone size, V gene, J gene, CDR3 protein, CDR3 DNA. The D gene is left open where the match is weak. Only some rows state a clone size, as once, few, many or a class for expanded clones.

>TRBD1|once|TRBV19|TRBJ2-6
CASIPGTGTGANVLTF
TGTGCCAGTATACCCGGGACAGGTACTGGGGCCAACGTCCTGACTTTC
>NA|once|TRBV19|TRBJ1-2
CATMAAVGAGYTF
TGTGCCACAATGGCTGCAGTTGGGGCTGGCTACACCTTC
>NA|NA|TRBV5-1|TRBJ2-2
CASRAGSGELFF
TGCGCCAGCAGAGCAGGGTCCGGGGAGCTGTTTTTT
>NA|NA|TRBV25-1|TRBJ1-3
CASSRAGSGNTIYF
TGTGCCAGCAGTAGAGCAGGCTCTGGAAACACCATATATTTT
>TRBD2|NA|TRBV28|TRBJ2-1
CASSLAGPSYNEQFF
TGTGCCAGCAGTCTAGCGGGTCCCTCCTACAATGAGCAGTTCTTC
>NA|NA|TRBV27|TRBJ2-3
CASSLFLQEGRRYTQYF
TGTGCCAGCAGTTTATTCTTGCAGGAGGGACGGCGTTATACGCAGTATTTT
>NA|NA|TRBV11-2|TRBJ1-1
CASSWGRGYTEAFF
TGTGCCAGCAGCTGGGGAAGGGGATACACTGAAGCTTTCTTT
>NA|NA|TRBV28|TRBJ1-5
CASSLSGRGLRPQHF
TGTGCCAGCAGTTTATCGGGGAGAGGACTAAGGCCCCAGCATTTT
>TRBD2|NA|TRBV5-5|TRBJ2-1
CASSPSWVAGGHYTYNEQFF
TGTGCCAGCAGCCCCAGCTGGGTAGCGGGAGGGCACTATACATACAATGAGCAGTTCTTC
>NA|NA|TRBV7-8|TRBJ1-4
CASSPRRLGNEKLFF
TGTGCCAGCAGCCCGAGACGGCTAGGTAATGAAAAACTGTTTTTT
>NA|NA|TRBV19|TRBJ2-1
CASSIVSGVFRYNEQFF
TGTGCCAGTAGTATAGTCTCGGGGGTGTTTCGTTACAATGAGCAGTTCTTC
>NA|NA|TRBV7-2|TRBJ2-3
CASSFKIYTDTQYF
TGTGCCAGCAGCTTCAAGATCTACACAGATACGCAGTATTTT
>NA|NA|TRBV4-3|TRBJ2-7
CASSQEEGAGNEQYF
TGCGCCAGCAGCCAAGAGGAGGGGGCAGGAAACGAGCAGTACTTC
>NA|NA|TRBV2|TRBJ1-4
CASSEQVGEKLFF
TGTGCCAGCAGTGAACAGGTTGGAGAAAAACTGTTTTTT
>TRBD1|NA|TRBV7-2|TRBJ1-6
CASSSTGVLSPLHF
TGTGCCAGCAGCTCAACAGGGGTCCTTTCACCCCTCCACTTT
>NA|NA|TRBV5-8|TRBJ1-1
CASSLVTGTEAFF
TGTGCCAGCAGCTTGGTCACGGGGACTGAAGCTTTCTTT
>NA|NA|TRBV18|TRBJ1-3
CASSPLPSSGNTIYF
TGTGCCAGCTCACCACTTCCCAGCTCTGGAAACACCATATATTTT
>TRBD1|NA|TRBV6-5|TRBJ1-1
CASSLQGAWTEAFF
TGTGCCAGCAGTTTACAGGGGGCCTGGACTGAAGCTTTCTTT
>NA|NA|TRBV7-9|TRBJ1-5
CASSLGVEGNQPQHF
TGTGCCAGCAGCTTAGGGGTGGAGGGCAATCAGCCCCAGCATTTT
>TRBD1|few|TRBV29-1|TRBJ2-7
CSGGGQGTYEQYF
TGCAGCGGGGGGGGACAGGGGACCTACGAGCAGTACTTC
>NA|NA|TRBV27|TRBJ2-7
CASPNEQYF
TGTGCCAGCCCCAACGAGCAGTACTTC
>NA|NA|TRBV28|TRBJ1-3
CASDGTHSGNTIYF
TGTGCCAGCGACGGGACACACTCTGGAAACACCATATATTTT
>NA|NA|TRBV2|TRBJ1-5
CASSRTDGSNQPQHF
TGTGCCAGCAGCCGGACAGACGGTAGCAATCAGCCCCAGCATTTT
>NA|NA|TRBV29-1|TRBJ2-1
CSVGDRQGNEQFF
TGCAGCGTAGGAGACAGGCAGGGCAATGAGCAGTTCTTC
>NA|once|TRBV20-1|TRBJ2-5
CSARKGETQYF
TGCAGTGCTAGAAAGGGGGAGACCCAGTACTTC
>NA|few|TRBV5-1|TRBJ1-1
CASSFGGSGTEAFF
TGCGCCAGCAGCTTTGGAGGGTCGGGCACTGAAGCTTTCTTT
>TRBD2|NA|TRBV3-1/TRBV3-2|TRBJ2-7
CASSYSTSGTGEQYF
TGTGCCAGCAGCTACTCGACTAGCGGGACGGGCGAGCAGTACTTC
>NA|NA|TRBV24-1|TRBJ1-1
CATPWRGLGDTEAFF
TGTGCCACCCCCTGGCGGGGGCTTGGTGACACTGAAGCTTTCTTT
>NA|NA|TRBV9|TRBJ1-6
CASSVGWSSNSPLHF
TGTGCCAGCAGCGTAGGATGGAGTTCCAATTCACCCCTCCACTTT
>NA|NA|TRBV3-1/TRBV3-2|TRBJ1-1
CASSQPGTEAFF
TGTGCCAGCAGCCAACCAGGGACTGAAGCTTTCTTT
>NA|NA|TRBV6-5|TRBJ1-3
CASRDTYSGNTIYF
TGTGCCAGCAGAGACACTTACTCTGGAAACACCATATATTTT
>TRBD2|NA|TRBV5-1|TRBJ2-5
CASSLDTSGRYQETQYF
TGCGCCAGCAGCTTGGATACTAGCGGGAGGTACCAAGAGACCCAGTACTTC
>TRBD1|few|TRBV5-1|TRBJ2-7
CASSLGNPGQVTYEQYF
TGCGCCAGCAGCTTGGGGAACCCGGGACAGGTGACCTACGAGCAGTACTTC
>TRBD1|NA|TRBV6-2/TRBV6-3|TRBJ1-5
CASSYGTGAPYQPQHF
TGTGCCAGCAGTTACGGGACAGGGGCACCCTATCAGCCCCAGCATTTT
>TRBD1|NA|TRBV30|TRBJ1-1
CAWSPGGWNTEAFF
TGTGCCTGGAGCCCAGGGGGCTGGAACACTGAAGCTTTCTTT
>TRBD1|once|TRBV5-5|TRBJ1-3
CASSAGTASSGNTIYF
TGTGCCAGCAGCGCCGGGACAGCTAGCTCTGGAAACACCATATATTTT
>NA|NA|TRBV18|TRBJ2-3
CASSPPIRSDTQYF
TGTGCCAGCTCACCACCGATTCGGTCAGATACGCAGTATTTT
>NA|NA|TRBV29-1|TRBJ2-1
CSVEAQGGTGQFF
TGCAGCGTTGAAGCACAGGGAGGGACGGGGCAGTTCTTC
>NA|few|TRBV5-1|TRBJ2-3
CASTTDQGSDTQYF
TGCGCCAGCACCACGGACCAGGGATCAGATACGCAGTATTTT
>NA|few|TRBV7-2|TRBJ1-5
CASSLVGAPLQPQHF
TGTGCCAGCAGCTTAGTGGGGGCGCCCCTTCAGCCCCAGCATTTT
>NA|NA|TRBV29-1|TRBJ1-2
CSVDVGGYGYTF
TGCAGCGTTGATGTGGGGGGCTATGGCTACACCTTC
>TRBD2|NA|TRBV7-2|TRBJ2-2
CASSSTTSGIGELFF
TGTGCCAGCAGCTCTACGACTAGCGGGATCGGGGAGCTGTTTTTT
>TRBD1|NA|TRBV27|TRBJ1-2
CASSPGQDWVYGYTF
TGTGCCAGCAGTCCAGGACAGGATTGGGTCTATGGCTACACCTTC
>TRBD2|once|TRBV24-1|TRBJ2-2
CATSDRAGGLLKGTGELFF
TGTGCCACCAGTGATAGAGCGGGAGGGCTCCTGAAGGGGACCGGGGAGCTGTTTTTT
>TRBD2|NA|TRBV5-6|TRBJ2-3
CASSSKLAGGTDTQYF
TGTGCCAGCAGCTCCAAACTAGCGGGAGGGACAGATACGCAGTATTTT
>NA|NA|TRBV3-1/TRBV3-2|TRBJ2-7
CASSQRTPYEQYF
TGTGCCAGCAGCCAAAGGACACCCTACGAGCAGTACTTC
>NA|NA|TRBV28|TRBJ2-5
CASRGQGMETQYF
TGTGCCAGCCGCGGTCAGGGGATGGAGACCCAGTACTTC
>NA|NA|TRBV7-2|TRBJ1-2
CASSPGGGVNGYTF
TGTGCCAGCAGCCCGGGGGGGGGTGTTAATGGCTACACCTTC
>TRBD1|NA|TRBV7-3|TRBJ2-7
CASSAMTGSYEQYF
TGTGCCAGCAGCGCTATGACAGGGTCCTACGAGCAGTACTTC
>NA|NA|TRBV6-5|TRBJ1-4
CASSQYRTTNEKLFF
TGTGCCAGCAGTCAGTACAGAACAACTAATGAAAAACTGTTTTTT
>TRBD1|NA|TRBV4-1|TRBJ1-4
CASSQDSGQGRGEKLFF
TGCGCCAGCAGCCAAGATTCGGGACAGGGGAGAGGTGAAAAACTGTTTTTT
>NA|NA|TRBV19|TRBJ2-7
CASSIGRTYEQYF
TGTGCCAGTAGTATAGGGCGGACCTACGAGCAGTACTTC
>NA|NA|TRBV18|TRBJ1-5
CASSNDRNQPQHF
TGTGCCAGCTCGAATGACAGGAATCAGCCCCAGCATTTT